This paragraph covers one T cell receptor beta chain sequence. These data originate in a study of T-cell reconstitution after alpha-beta-depleted transplantation in children. V was pared by 4 bases and J by 13 bases, with 18 bases between. The CDR3 covers 13 residues. CDR1 and CDR2 (germline): SGDLS, YYNGEE. The library targeted TCRbeta and was prepared with unique molecular identifiers. MiXCR, applied by TCRdb to the PCR reads, yields one record per CDR3 protein. The repertoire consists of approximately 400,000 distinct CDR3 sequences, with roughly a tenth occurring once and the leading ten covering 4.5% to 7%.

The source of this sequence is a human donor who donated a stem cell graft to a child with acute myeloid leukemia. The chain joins TRBV9 to TRBJ2-1; D could derive from TRBD1 or TRBD2 (5 bases each). The source was PBMCs from the stem cell graft donor, collected from the stem cell graft. CDR3 sequence (DNA): TGTGCCAGCAGCCCCCGATTCCGGGACCCCCAGTTCTTC. Protein product: CASSPRFRDPQFF.